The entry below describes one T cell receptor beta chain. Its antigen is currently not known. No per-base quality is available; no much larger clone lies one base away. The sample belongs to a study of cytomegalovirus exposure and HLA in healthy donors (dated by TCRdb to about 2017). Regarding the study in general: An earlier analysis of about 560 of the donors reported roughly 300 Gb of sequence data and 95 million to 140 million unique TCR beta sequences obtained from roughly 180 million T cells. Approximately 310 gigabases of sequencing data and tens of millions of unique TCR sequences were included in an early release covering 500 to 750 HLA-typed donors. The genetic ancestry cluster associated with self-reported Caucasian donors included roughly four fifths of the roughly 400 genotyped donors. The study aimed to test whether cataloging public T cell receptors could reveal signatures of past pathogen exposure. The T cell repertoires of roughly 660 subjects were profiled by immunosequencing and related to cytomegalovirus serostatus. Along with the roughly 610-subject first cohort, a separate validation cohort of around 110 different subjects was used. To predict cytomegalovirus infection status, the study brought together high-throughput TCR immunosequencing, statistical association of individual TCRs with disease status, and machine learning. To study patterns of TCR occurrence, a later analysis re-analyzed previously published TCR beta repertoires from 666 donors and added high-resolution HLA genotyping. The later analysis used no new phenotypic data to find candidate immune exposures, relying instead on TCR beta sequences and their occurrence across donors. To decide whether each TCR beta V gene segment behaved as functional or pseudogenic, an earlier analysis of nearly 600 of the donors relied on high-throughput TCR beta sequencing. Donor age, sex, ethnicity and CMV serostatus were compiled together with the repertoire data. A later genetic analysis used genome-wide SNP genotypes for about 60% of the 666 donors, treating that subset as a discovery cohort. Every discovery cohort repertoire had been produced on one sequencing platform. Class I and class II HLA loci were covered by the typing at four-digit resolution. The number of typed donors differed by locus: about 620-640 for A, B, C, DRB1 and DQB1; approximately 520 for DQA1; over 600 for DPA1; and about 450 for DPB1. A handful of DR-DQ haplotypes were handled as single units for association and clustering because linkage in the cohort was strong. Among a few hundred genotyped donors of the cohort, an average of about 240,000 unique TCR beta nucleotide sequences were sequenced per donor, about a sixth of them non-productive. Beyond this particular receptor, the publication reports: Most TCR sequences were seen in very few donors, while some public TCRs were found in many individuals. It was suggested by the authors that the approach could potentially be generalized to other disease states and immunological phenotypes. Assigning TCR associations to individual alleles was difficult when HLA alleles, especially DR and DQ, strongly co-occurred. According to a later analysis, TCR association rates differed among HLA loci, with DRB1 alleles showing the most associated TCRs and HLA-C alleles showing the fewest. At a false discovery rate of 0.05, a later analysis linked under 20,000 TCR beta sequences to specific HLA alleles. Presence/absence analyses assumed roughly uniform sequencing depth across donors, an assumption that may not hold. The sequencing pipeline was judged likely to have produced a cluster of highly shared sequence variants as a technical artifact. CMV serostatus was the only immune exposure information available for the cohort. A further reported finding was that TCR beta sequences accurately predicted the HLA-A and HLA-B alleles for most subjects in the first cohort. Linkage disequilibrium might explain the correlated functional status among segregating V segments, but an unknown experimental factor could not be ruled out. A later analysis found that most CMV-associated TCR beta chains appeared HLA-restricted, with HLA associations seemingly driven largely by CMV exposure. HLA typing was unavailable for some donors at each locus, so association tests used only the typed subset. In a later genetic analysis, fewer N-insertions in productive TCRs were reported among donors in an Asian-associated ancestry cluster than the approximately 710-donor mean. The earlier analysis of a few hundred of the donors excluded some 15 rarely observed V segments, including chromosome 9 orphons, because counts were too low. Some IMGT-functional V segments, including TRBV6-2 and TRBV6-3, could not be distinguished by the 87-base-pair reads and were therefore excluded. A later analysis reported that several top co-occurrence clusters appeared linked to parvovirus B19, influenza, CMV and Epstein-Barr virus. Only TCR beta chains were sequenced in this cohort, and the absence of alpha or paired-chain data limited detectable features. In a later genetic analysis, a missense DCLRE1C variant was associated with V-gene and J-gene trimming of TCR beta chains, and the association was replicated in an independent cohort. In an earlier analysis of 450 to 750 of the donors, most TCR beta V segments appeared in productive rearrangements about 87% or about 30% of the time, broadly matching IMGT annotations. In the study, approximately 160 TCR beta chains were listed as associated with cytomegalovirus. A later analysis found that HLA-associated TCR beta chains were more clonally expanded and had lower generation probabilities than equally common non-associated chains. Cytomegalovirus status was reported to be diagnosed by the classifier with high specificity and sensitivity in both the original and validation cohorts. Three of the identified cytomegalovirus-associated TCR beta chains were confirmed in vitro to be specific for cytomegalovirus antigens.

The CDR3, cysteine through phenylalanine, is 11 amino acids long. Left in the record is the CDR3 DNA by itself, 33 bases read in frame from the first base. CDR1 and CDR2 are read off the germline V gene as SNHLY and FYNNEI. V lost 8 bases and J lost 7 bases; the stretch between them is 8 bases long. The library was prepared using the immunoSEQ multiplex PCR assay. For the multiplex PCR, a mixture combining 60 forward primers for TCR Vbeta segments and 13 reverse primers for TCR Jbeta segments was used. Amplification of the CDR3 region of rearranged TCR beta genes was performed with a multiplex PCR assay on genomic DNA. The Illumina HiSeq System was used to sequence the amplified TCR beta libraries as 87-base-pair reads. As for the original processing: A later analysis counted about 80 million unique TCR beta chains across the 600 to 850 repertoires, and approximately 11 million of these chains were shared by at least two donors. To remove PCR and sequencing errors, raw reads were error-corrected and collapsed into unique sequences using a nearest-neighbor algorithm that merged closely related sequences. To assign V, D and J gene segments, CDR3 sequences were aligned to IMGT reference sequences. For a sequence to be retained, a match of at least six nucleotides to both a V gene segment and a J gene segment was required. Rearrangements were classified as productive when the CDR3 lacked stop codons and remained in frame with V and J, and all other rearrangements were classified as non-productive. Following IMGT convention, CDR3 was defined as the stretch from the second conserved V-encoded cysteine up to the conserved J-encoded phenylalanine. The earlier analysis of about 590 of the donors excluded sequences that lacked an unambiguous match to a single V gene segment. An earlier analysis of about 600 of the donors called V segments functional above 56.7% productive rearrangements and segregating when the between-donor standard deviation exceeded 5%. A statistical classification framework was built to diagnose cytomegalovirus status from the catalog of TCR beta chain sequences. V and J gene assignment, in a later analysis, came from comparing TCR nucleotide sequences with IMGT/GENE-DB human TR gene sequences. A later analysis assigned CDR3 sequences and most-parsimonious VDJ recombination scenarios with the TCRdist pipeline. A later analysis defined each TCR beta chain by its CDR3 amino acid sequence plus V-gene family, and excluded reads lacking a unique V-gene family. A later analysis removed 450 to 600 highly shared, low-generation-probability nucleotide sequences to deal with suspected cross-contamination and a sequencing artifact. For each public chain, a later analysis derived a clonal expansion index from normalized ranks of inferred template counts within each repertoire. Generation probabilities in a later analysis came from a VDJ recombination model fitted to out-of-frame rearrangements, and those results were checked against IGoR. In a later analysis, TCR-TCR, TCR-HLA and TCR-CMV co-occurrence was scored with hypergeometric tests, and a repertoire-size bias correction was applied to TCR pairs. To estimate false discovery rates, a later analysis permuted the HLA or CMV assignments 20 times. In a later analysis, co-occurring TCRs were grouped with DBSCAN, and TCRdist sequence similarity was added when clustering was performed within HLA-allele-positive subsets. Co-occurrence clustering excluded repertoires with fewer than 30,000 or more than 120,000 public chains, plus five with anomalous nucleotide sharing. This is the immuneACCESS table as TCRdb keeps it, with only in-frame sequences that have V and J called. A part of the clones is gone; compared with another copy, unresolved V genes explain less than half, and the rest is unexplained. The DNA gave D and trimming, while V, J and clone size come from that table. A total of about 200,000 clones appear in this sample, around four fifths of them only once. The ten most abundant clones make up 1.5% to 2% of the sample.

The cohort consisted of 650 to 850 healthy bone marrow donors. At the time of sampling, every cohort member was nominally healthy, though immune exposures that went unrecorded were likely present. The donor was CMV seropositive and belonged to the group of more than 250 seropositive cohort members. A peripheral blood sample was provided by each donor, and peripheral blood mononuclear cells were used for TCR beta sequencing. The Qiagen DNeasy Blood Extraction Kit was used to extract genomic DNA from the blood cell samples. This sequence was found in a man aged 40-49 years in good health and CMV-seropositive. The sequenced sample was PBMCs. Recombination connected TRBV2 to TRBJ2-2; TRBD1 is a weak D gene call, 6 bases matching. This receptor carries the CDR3 CASHRVGELFF. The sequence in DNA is TGTGCCAGCCACAGGGTCGGGGAGCTGTTTTTT.